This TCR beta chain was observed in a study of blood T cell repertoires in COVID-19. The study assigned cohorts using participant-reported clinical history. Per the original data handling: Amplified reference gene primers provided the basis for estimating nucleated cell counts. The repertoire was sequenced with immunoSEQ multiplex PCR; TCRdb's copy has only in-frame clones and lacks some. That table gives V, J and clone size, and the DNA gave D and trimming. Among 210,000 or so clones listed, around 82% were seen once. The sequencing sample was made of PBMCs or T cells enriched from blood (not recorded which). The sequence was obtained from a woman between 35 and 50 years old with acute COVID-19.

CDR3 bases: TGTGCCAGCATCCCCTCTACGGGGGTCCGCGAGCAGTACTTC. It is translated as CASIPSTGVREQYF. The chain employs TRBV25-1 and TRBJ2-7; maybe TRBD2 (6 bases). Germline CDR1 is MGHDK and CDR2 is SYGVNS. The CDR3 runs to 14 residues. Trimming took 7 bases from V and 6 from J, leaving 19 bases between them.